This entry describes one T cell receptor beta chain. Its antigen is currently unknown. This CDR3 is 15 amino acids long. The germline V and J ends were trimmed by 4 bases and 4 bases, with 16 bases remaining between them. Germline assignment: CDR1 LNHDA and CDR2 SQIVND (reference sequence). These data are taken from a study of cytomegalovirus exposure and HLA in healthy donors. Study-level results: Per a later analysis, roughly 17,000 TCR beta sequences showed association with HLA alleles at 0.05 false discovery rate. As confirmed in vitro, a few CMV-associated chains were specific for CMV antigens. In a later analysis, productive TCRs from donors in an Asian-associated ancestry cluster reportedly carried fewer N-insertions than the cohort mean. It was reported that TCR beta sequences correctly inferred the HLA-A and HLA-B alleles for most subjects.

The PCR had 60 Vbeta and 13 Jbeta primers. Produced via immunoSEQ multiplex PCR; TCRdb's table is partial and in-frame only. The table lists approximately 150,000 clones, about 64% of them singletons. The chain employs TRBV19 and TRBJ1-2, with D perhaps matching TRBD1 (5 bases). This receptor was taken from a man over 45 in good health and CMV-seronegative. Sequenced material: PBMCs. Written as DNA, the CDR3 is TGTGCCAGTAGTACATCGACAGAATCCCCCTATGGCTACACCTTC. Translating it yields CASSTSTESPYGYTF.